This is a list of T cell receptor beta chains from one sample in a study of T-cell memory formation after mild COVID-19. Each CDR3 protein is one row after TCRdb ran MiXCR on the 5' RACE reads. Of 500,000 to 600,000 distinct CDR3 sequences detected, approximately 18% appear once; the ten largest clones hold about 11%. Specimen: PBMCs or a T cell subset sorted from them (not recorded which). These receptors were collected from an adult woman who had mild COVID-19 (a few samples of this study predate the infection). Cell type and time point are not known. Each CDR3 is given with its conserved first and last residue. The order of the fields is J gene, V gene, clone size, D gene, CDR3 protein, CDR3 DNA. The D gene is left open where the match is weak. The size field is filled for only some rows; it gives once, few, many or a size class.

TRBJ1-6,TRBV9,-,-,CASSQWRDNSPLHF,TGTGCCAGCAGTCAGTGGAGGGATAATTCACCCCTCCACTTT
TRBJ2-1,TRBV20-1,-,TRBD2,CSARLREGSYNEQFF,TGCAGTGCTAGACTGCGGGAGGGCTCCTACAATGAGCAGTTCTTC
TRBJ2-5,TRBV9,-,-,CASSVDSQETQYF,TGTGCCAGCAGCGTGGACAGCCAAGAGACCCAGTACTTC
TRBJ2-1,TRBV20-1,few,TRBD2,CSASDHYSGRGYNEQFF,TGCAGTGCTAGTGACCATTATAGCGGGAGGGGTTACAATGAGCAGTTCTTC
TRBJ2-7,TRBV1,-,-,CTSSQDQVRVPYEQYF,TGCACCAGCAGCCAAGATCAGGTTCGGGTTCCCTACGAGCAGTACTTC
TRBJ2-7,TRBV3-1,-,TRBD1,CASSHQGAYEQYF,TGTGCCAGCAGCCACCAGGGGGCCTACGAGCAGTACTTC
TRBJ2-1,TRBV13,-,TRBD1,CASSPRQGRNEQFF,TGTGCCAGCAGCCCTAGACAGGGTAGAAATGAGCAGTTCTTC
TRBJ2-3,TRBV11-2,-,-,CASSSDITSTDTQYF,TGTGCCAGCAGCTCCGACATTACTAGCACAGATACGCAGTATTTT
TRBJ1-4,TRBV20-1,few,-,CSATRGTFLDEKLFF,TGCAGTGCCACTAGGGGGACATTCCTCGATGAAAAACTGTTTTTT
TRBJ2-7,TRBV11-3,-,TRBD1,CASSSAGTGTYEQYF,TGTGCCAGCAGCTCAGCCGGGACAGGGACCTACGAGCAGTACTTC
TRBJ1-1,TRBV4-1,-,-,CASSQGRGGGAFF,TGCGCCAGCAGCCAGGGAAGGGGAGGGGGAGCTTTCTTT
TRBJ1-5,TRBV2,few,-,CASTERGVNQPQHF,TGTGCCAGCACTGAAAGGGGTGTTAATCAGCCCCAGCATTTT
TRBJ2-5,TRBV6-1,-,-,CASRRGWGTKYF,TGTGCCAGCCGACGGGGGTGGGGGACCAAGTACTTC
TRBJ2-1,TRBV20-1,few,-,CSVGEQFF,TGCAGTGTGGGTGAGCAGTTCTTC
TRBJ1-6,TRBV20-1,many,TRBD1,CSANKGQSGSPLHF,TGCAGTGCTAACAAGGGACAGTCTGGCTCACCCCTCCACTTT
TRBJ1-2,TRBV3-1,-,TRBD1,CASSQGGTGGDYGYTF,TGTGCCAGCAGCCAAGGGGGGACAGGGGGCGACTATGGCTACACCTTC
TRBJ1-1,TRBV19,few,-,CASSMGPRGTEAFF,TGTGCCAGTAGTATGGGACCTCGGGGCACTGAAGCTTTCTTT
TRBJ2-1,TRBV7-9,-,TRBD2,CASSLASLAGGSYNEQFF,TGTGCCAGCAGCTTGGCTTCTCTAGCGGGGGGCTCCTACAATGAGCAGTTCTTC
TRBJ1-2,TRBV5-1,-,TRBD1,CASSLNLGGANYGYTF,TGCGCCAGCAGCCTAAACCTAGGGGGCGCAAACTATGGCTACACCTTC
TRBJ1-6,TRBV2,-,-,CASSDFVGGNSPLHF,TGTGCCAGCAGCGACTTTGTAGGAGGGAATTCACCCCTCCACTTT
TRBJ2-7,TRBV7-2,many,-,CASSLGVLAGDEQYF,TGTGCCAGCAGCTTGGGTGTACTAGCTGGGGACGAGCAGTACTTC
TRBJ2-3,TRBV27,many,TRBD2,CASSFPGSGGAEATQYF,TGTGCCAGCAGTTTCCCAGGGAGCGGGGGGGCGGAGGCCACGCAGTATTTT
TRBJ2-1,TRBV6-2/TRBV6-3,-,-,CATQGSSYNEQFF,TGTGCCACCCAGGGGAGCTCCTACAATGAGCAGTTCTTC
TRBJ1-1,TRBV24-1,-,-,CATSPAANTEAFF,TGTGCCACCAGCCCTGCGGCCAACACTGAAGCTTTCTTT